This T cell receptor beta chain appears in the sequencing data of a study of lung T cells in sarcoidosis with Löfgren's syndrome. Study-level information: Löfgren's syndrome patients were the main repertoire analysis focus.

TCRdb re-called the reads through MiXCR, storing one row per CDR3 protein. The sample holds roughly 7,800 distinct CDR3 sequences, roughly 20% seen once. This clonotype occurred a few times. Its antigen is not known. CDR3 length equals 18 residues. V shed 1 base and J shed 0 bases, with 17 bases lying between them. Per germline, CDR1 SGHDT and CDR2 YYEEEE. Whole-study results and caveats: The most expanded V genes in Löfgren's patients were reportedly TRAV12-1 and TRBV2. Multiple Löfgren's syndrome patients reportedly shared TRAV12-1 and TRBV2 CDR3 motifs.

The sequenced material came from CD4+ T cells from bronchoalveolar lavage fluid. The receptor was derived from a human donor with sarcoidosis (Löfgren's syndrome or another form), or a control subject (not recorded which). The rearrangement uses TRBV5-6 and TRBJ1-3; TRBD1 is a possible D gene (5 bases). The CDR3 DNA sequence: TGTGCCAGCAGCTTGTTGCAGACCTGGGGACCCTCTGGAAACACCATATATTTT. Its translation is CASSLLQTWGPSGNTIYF.